What follows are 9 T cell receptor beta chains derived from one specimen sequenced in a study of blood T cell repertoires in COVID-19. Libraries were prepared by immunoSEQ multiplex PCR; TCRdb keeps only in-frame clonotypes and omits some of them. Here the sample spans 220,000 or so clones, 65% to 85% being singletons. The sample taken for sequencing was peripheral blood. All receptors derive from a woman aged 55-70 years with acute or convalescent COVID-19.

The V and J genes are TRBV27 and TRBJ1-5; TRBD1 is a possible D gene (5 bases). This CDR3 is built from 14 residues. The germline gives CDR1 MNHEY, CDR2 SMNVEV (reference sequence). V lost 5 bases and J lost 7, with 15 bases in between. The CDR3 DNA is TGTGCCAGCAGTCTCTTTGCAGGGCGCCAGCCCCAGCATTTT. Its protein is CASSLFAGRQPQHF.

This clone was seen only once. V gene TRBV7-2 combines with J gene TRBJ1-2; TRBD1 might be the D (5 bases). The germline V gene has CDR1 SGHTA and CDR2 FQGNSA. V was trimmed by 3 bases and J by 6 bases, leaving 17 bases between them. There are 15 residues in the CDR3. Here the CDR3 reads CASSFPAGVVDGYTF. DNA of the CDR3: TGTGCCAGCAGCTTCCCGGCGGGGGTCGTGGATGGCTACACCTTC.

The J gene is TRBJ1-6, the V gene TRBV13, with 7 bases matching TRBD1. V trimming: 5 bases; J trimming: 9 bases; junction bases outside the gene matches: 10. Germline V gene data show CDR1 as PRHDT and CDR2 as FYEKMQ (reference sequence). The CDR3 runs to 15 residues. CDR3 protein: CASSPYPDRVSPLHF. CDR3 bases: TGTGCCAGCAGCCCCTACCCCGACAGGGTTTCACCCCTCCACTTT.

The chain employs TRBV6-5 and TRBJ2-7, with D possibly matching TRBD1 (6 bases). The germline V gene has CDR1 MNHEY and CDR2 SVGAGI. This CDR3 comprises 11 residues. The V and J ends lost 5 bases and 6 bases respectively, with 8 bases between them. For the CDR3, the DNA is TGTGCCAGCAGTACAGGGACCGAGCAGTACTTC. This encodes CASSTGTEQYF.

The CDR3 sequence is CASSVSGSGSTDTQYF. The CDR3 DNA follows: TGTGCCAGCAGCGTGAGCGGCAGCGGGAGCACAGATACGCAGTATTTT. The J gene is TRBJ2-3, the V gene TRBV9, with a possible D match to TRBD2 (6 bases). Trimming shortened V by 2 bases and J by 0 bases, and 13 bases separated the two germline ends. CDR1 and CDR2 (germline): SGDLS, YYNGEE. This CDR3 is built from 16 residues.

In this sample, this clone turned up once. The chain employs TRBV12-3 or TRBV12-4 and TRBJ1-2; D not resolved. The CDR3 loop spans 13 amino acids. With 6 bases removed from V and 4 bases from J, the gap between germline ends came to 12 bases. CDR3 nucleotide sequence: TGTGCCAGCAGCCGGGTAGCACCCTATGGCTACACCTTC. Translated: CASSRVAPYGYTF.

The table lists this clone with a count of one. The rearrangement uses TRBV5-4 and TRBJ1-1, with 7 positions matching TRBD1. With 0 bases clipped from V and 3 bases from J, the junction kept 5 bases outside the gene matches. This CDR3 spans 15 amino acids. Germline V gives CDR1 SGHNT, CDR2 YYREEE (reference sequence). The CDR3 DNA reads TGTGCCAGCAGCTTGGTCAACAGGGGTGACACTGAAGCTTTCTTT. Amino acid sequence: CASSLVNRGDTEAFF.

This chain uses TRBV6-5 with TRBJ1-5; D gene uncertain. Per germline, CDR1 MNHEY and CDR2 SVGAGI. V was trimmed by 5 bases and J by 0 bases, leaving 8 bases between them. This CDR3 is built from 14 residues. As DNA, the CDR3 is TGTGCCAGCAGTCCCTCGAGTAGCAATCAGCCCCAGCATTTT. Protein: CASSPSSSNQPQHF.

The sample holds a few counts of this clone. The chain carries TRBV9 and TRBJ2-2; D possibly corresponds to TRBD1 (6 bases). V was trimmed by 4 bases and J by 6 bases, leaving 16 bases between them. Germline V gives CDR1 SGDLS, CDR2 YYNGEE. The CDR3 runs 15 residues. The CDR3 protein is CASSLRTGPAGELFF. In DNA form, the CDR3 reads TGTGCCAGCAGCCTTAGAACAGGGCCCGCCGGGGAGCTGTTTTTT.